Listed below are T cell receptor beta chains from one sample, sequenced in a study of cytomegalovirus exposure and HLA in healthy donors. Repertoires were generated with immunoSEQ multiplex PCR, while TCRdb's copy carries only in-frame clones and drops some. In the table there are 200,000 or so clones, 70% to 90% of which are singletons. The specimen was PBMCs. All receptors come from a woman between 18 and 29 years old in good health and CMV-seronegative. Each CDR3 is given with its conserved first and last residue. The D gene is left open where the match is weak. Clone size is not always given. Where it is, it says once, few, many or a class for expanded clones.

.,TRBJ2-1,.,TRBV9,CASSPFGEGSYNEQFF,TGTGCCAGCAGCCCCTTTGGGGAAGGCTCCTACAATGAGCAGTTCTTC
.,TRBJ1-1,.,TRBV4-1,CASGDSTLHLNTEAFF,TGCGCCAGCGGCGACAGTACACTACATCTGAACACTGAAGCTTTCTTT
.,TRBJ2-1,.,TRBV5-1,CASSLLRGGNEQFF,TGCGCCAGCAGCTTGCTTAGGGGTGGCAATGAGCAGTTCTTC
many,TRBJ1-1,.,TRBV21-1,CASSKVGRARTEAFF,TGTGCCAGCAGCAAAGTAGGCAGGGCGAGGACTGAAGCTTTCTTT
.,TRBJ1-2,TRBD1,TRBV5-4,CASSSDIGTGGSGYTF,TGTGCCAGCAGCTCCGATATAGGGACAGGGGGCAGTGGCTACACCTTC
.,TRBJ2-7,.,TRBV10-3,CANSGTRGDEQYF,TGTGCCAACTCCGGGACCCGAGGGGACGAGCAGTACTTC
.,TRBJ2-1,TRBD1,TRBV6-6,CASTATGRDEQFF,TGTGCCAGCACCGCGACAGGGCGCGATGAGCAGTTCTTC
.,TRBJ2-7,TRBD1,TRBV10-3,CAISRTGSSYEQYF,TGTGCCATCAGCCGGACAGGGAGCTCCTACGAGCAGTACTTC
.,TRBJ2-5,TRBD2,TRBV2,CASSDPQAGGPETQYF,TGTGCCAGCAGTGACCCCCAAGCGGGAGGGCCGGAGACCCAGTACTTC
.,TRBJ2-3,TRBD2,TRBV13,CASSSPGRVDTQYF,TGTGCCAGCAGCTCCCCCGGGAGGGTAGATACGCAGTATTTT
.,TRBJ2-2,.,TRBV7-3,CASSQPRSGGQGPGELFF,TGTGCCAGCAGCCAACCTCGAAGCGGGGGACAGGGTCCCGGGGAGCTGTTTTTT
.,TRBJ2-7,.,TRBV6-6,CASSYSTGGEQYF,TGTGCCAGCAGTTACTCCACAGGAGGCGAGCAGTACTTC
.,TRBJ1-5,.,TRBV11-2,CASSLDGGGLTHQPQHF,TGTGCCAGCAGCTTAGACGGAGGGGGACTAACTCATCAGCCCCAGCATTTT
.,TRBJ2-1,TRBD2,TRBV27,CASSSGGLAGVNEQFF,TGTGCCAGCAGTTCCGGAGGATTAGCGGGAGTCAATGAGCAGTTCTTC
few,TRBJ2-1,.,TRBV7-2,CASSLQGGPYNEQFF,TGTGCCAGCAGCTTACAGGGTGGCCCCTACAATGAGCAGTTCTTC
.,TRBJ2-7,.,TRBV27,CASSPLGGDSYEQYF,TGTGCCAGCAGTCCCCTAGGGGGTGACTCCTACGAGCAGTACTTC
.,TRBJ1-2,.,TRBV30,CAWRDNYGYTF,TGTGCCTGGAGGGACAACTATGGCTACACCTTC
.,TRBJ1-2,TRBD1,TRBV5-1,CASSLGGTAPNYGYTF,TGCGCCAGCAGCTTGGGTGGGACAGCTCCTAACTATGGCTACACCTTC
.,TRBJ1-1,.,TRBV28,CASSLLATEAFF,TGTGCCAGCAGTTTATTGGCAACTGAAGCTTTCTTT
.,TRBJ2-7,.,TRBV7-9,CASSLIGIGVQYF,TGTGCCAGCAGCTTAATCGGGATCGGAGTACAGTACTTC
.,TRBJ2-7,.,TRBV9,CASSVAHLGEQYF,TGTGCCAGCAGCGTAGCCCACCTCGGCGAGCAGTACTTC
once,TRBJ2-7,TRBD2,TRBV5-6,CASSFRAGTAEQYF,TGTGCCAGCAGCTTCCGAGCGGGGACCGCCGAGCAGTACTTC
.,TRBJ1-2,.,TRBV19,CASSISRVAGYTF,TGTGCCAGTAGTATATCCAGGGTGGCTGGCTACACCTTC
.,TRBJ2-6,.,TRBV5-1,CASSLGGTITSGANVLTF,TGCGCCAGCAGCTTGGGCGGGACGATCACGTCTGGGGCCAACGTCCTGACTTTC
.,TRBJ2-7,TRBD1,TRBV19,CASSDRGYEQYF,TGTGCCAGTAGTGACAGGGGATACGAGCAGTACTTC
.,TRBJ1-2,.,TRBV2,CASSETFNYGYTF,TGTGCCAGCAGCGAGACTTTCAACTATGGCTACACCTTC
.,TRBJ2-7,.,TRBV7-9,CASSFSDRTYEQYF,TGTGCCAGCAGCTTTTCGGACCGTACCTACGAGCAGTACTTC
.,TRBJ2-3,TRBD2,TRBV2,CASGPGLAGGSTDTQYF,TGTGCCAGCGGCCCGGGACTAGCGGGAGGGAGCACAGATACGCAGTATTTT
.,TRBJ2-3,TRBD1,TRBV5-1,CASSADRGVDTQYF,TGCGCCAGCAGCGCAGACAGGGGGGTAGATACGCAGTATTTT
.,TRBJ1-5,.,TRBV4-2,CASSQEGGNQPQHF,TGTGCCAGCAGCCAAGAAGGGGGCAATCAGCCCCAGCATTTT
.,TRBJ1-4,TRBD1,TRBV27,CASSPTGGGGEKLFF,TGTGCCAGCAGTCCGACAGGGGGCGGCGGTGAAAAACTGTTTTTT
once,TRBJ1-1,.,TRBV6-5,CASSGQGPEAFF,TGTGCCAGCAGTGGGCAGGGACCTGAAGCTTTCTTT
.,TRBJ1-4,.,TRBV28,CASGLGQYFEKLFF,TGTGCCAGCGGCTTGGGACAATATTTCGAAAAACTGTTTTTT
.,TRBJ2-1,TRBD2,TRBV11-2,CASSPRTSGIYNEQFF,TGTGCCAGCAGCCCCCGGACAAGCGGGATATACAATGAGCAGTTCTTC
.,TRBJ2-1,TRBD2,TRBV15,CATSRGEGRFDEQFF,TGTGCCACCAGCAGAGGGGAGGGGAGGTTCGATGAGCAGTTCTTC
.,TRBJ1-1,.,TRBV19,CASSIILGTEAFF,TGTGCCAGTAGTATCATCCTTGGGACTGAAGCTTTCTTT
.,TRBJ1-1,TRBD1,TRBV6-1,CASSEGIRTGMNTEAFF,TGTGCCAGCAGTGAAGGGATCAGGACAGGAATGAACACTGAAGCTTTCTTT
.,TRBJ1-1,.,TRBV6-1,CASKVRGTMNTEAFF,TGTGCCAGCAAAGTGAGGGGCACCATGAACACTGAAGCTTTCTTT
.,TRBJ1-5,.,TRBV25-1,CASSRAGGNQPQHF,TGTGCCAGCAGTCGGGCAGGGGGCAATCAGCCCCAGCATTTT
.,TRBJ1-5,.,TRBV18,CASSPMGSDQPQHF,TGTGCCAGCTCACCAATGGGCAGCGATCAGCCCCAGCATTTT
medium-sized,TRBJ2-7,.,TRBV2,CASTGDPNYEQYF,TGTGCCAGCACAGGGGATCCGAATTACGAGCAGTACTTC
.,TRBJ2-3,TRBD2,TRBV7-8,CASSLGGGSRDTQYF,TGTGCCAGCAGCTTAGGAGGCGGGAGTAGGGATACGCAGTATTTT
.,TRBJ2-1,TRBD2,TRBV30,CAWGGAYNEQFF,TGTGCCTGGGGGGGGGCCTACAATGAGCAGTTCTTC
.,TRBJ1-5,.,TRBV5-5,CASSLLVAGEAQHF,TGTGCCAGCAGCTTATTGGTGGCGGGTGAAGCCCAGCATTTT
once,TRBJ2-2,.,TRBV27,CASREGRGFGELFF,TGTGCCAGCAGAGAGGGGAGGGGGTTCGGGGAGCTGTTTTTT
.,TRBJ2-7,.,TRBV27,CASSLGQGNYEQYF,TGTGCCAGCAGTTTAGGGCAGGGGAACTACGAGCAGTACTTC
.,TRBJ1-2,.,TRBV29-1,CSVASRQALYGYTF,TGCAGCGTGGCCAGCCGACAGGCTCTCTATGGCTACACCTTC
.,TRBJ2-1,TRBD1,TRBV10-1,CASSGTGTSSYNEQFF,TGCGCCAGCAGTGGGACAGGGACGAGCTCCTACAATGAGCAGTTCTTC
.,TRBJ2-3,TRBD1,TRBV20-1,CSAQTGDTQYF,TGCAGTGCTCAGACAGGGGATACGCAGTATTTT
.,TRBJ2-5,TRBD2,TRBV11-2,CASSYRGLGTSLYAQYF,TGTGCCAGCAGCTACAGAGGGCTCGGGACTAGCTTGTACGCCCAGTACTTC
.,TRBJ2-3,.,TRBV6-5,CASSYGQRTTDTQYF,TGTGCCAGCAGTTATGGTCAGCGGACCACAGATACGCAGTATTTT
.,TRBJ2-7,.,TRBV5-6,CASSLGYYEQYF,TGTGCCAGCAGCTTGGGATACTACGAGCAGTACTTC